The source of this T cell receptor beta chain is a study of blood T cells in healthy people across ages. Looking at the study overall: There was about one barcoded beta molecule captured by template switching per two T cells. Findings of the study overall: Significant beta diversity loss was already apparent by age approximately 37, declining roughly linearly.

CDR1 is SGHKS, CDR2 YYEKEE, per germline (reference sequence). The V gene lost 0 bases and the J gene lost 3 bases, with 15 bases spanning the gap. The CDR3 loop spans 16 amino acids. Sample-barcoded 5' priming and a J-beta primer mix drove a second PCR of about 6 to 12 cycles. TCRdb processed the 5' RACE reads anew with MiXCR; each CDR3 protein has one entry. This sample yields some 860,000 distinct CDR3 sequences, of which around three fifths are seen a single time; under 30% belongs to the top ten. Peripheral blood was drawn, around 9.3 milliliters per donor. On this clonotype itself: Its antigen is not identified.

Sequencing was performed on blood. The V gene is TRBV5-5, the J gene TRBJ1-1; unclear D gene. The clonotype was recovered from a man between 40 and 49 years old in good health. The CDR3 sequence: CASSLALWGSDTEAFF. The CDR3 DNA reads as TGTGCCAGCAGCTTGGCCCTCTGGGGTTCCGACACTGAAGCTTTCTTT.